The 25 T cell receptor beta chains presented below share a single source sample, sequenced in a study of blood T cells in healthy people across ages. Primers used in a second PCR of about 6 to 12 cycles were a sample-barcoded 5' primer and a J-beta primer mix. Each CDR3 protein gets one entry after TCRdb re-called the 5' RACE reads with MiXCR. The repertoire includes about 840,000 distinct CDR3 sequences, 25% to 35% of them detected once, and 10% sits in the top ten. The same data also contributed to another study, on T cells of mothers and their children.

The sample was blood. Every receptor here comes from a woman in her thirties or forties in good health.

There are many counts of this clonotype. The J gene is TRBJ2-7, the V gene TRBV5-1, with D unclear. Germline lookup yields CDR1 SGHRS and CDR2 YFSETQ. V gave up 0 bases and J gave up 3 bases, with 13 bases separating them. The CDR3 has 15 amino acids. The CDR3 spells CASSLGPTVGYEQYF. The CDR3 nucleotides are TGCGCCAGCAGCTTGGGACCCACGGTGGGCTACGAGCAGTACTTC.

This clonotype was seen many times. The chain uses TRBV5-1 and TRBJ2-7, with TRBD2 identical over 7 bases. The CDR3 sequence is 15 residues long. Germline CDR1 is SGHRS and CDR2 is YFSETQ. With V trimmed by 4 bases and J by 3 bases, 10 bases remained unmatched. The CDR3 protein is CASSPPGGRYYEQYF. For the CDR3, the DNA is TGCGCCAGCAGCCCCCCGGGGGGTCGGTACTACGAGCAGTACTTC. The full variable domain, its missing parts supplied by reference TRBV5-1 and TRBJ2-7, is KAGVTQTPRYLIKTRGQQVTLSCSPISGHRSVSWYQQTPGQGLQFLFEYFSETQRNKGNFPGRFSGRQFSNSRSEMNVSTLELGDSALYLCASSPPGGRYYEQYFGPGTRLTVT.

The chain carries TRBV15 and TRBJ2-3; D is undetermined. The CDR3 has 19 amino acids. The V end lost 1 base, the J end lost 12 bases, and 32 bases lay between the germline ends. Per germline, CDR1 LNHNV and CDR2 YYDKDF (reference sequence). CDR3 nucleotide sequence: TGTGCCACCAGCAGAGGGCGATGGGTCAGGACCGGACGGTGGCGTTATCAGTATTTT. It translates to CATSRGRWVRTGRWRYQYF.

CDR3 amino acids: CASSISPVSYEQYF. Written as DNA, the CDR3 is TGTGCCAGTAGTATCTCTCCTGTCAGTTACGAGCAGTACTTC. V and J are TRBV19 and TRBJ2-7, with unresolved D. V was shortened by 3 bases and J by 4 bases, with 13 bases between the two germline ends. This CDR3 has 14 amino acids. The V gene's germline CDR1 is LNHDA and CDR2 SQIVND (reference sequence).

This clonotype was seen a few times. The chain joins TRBV6-1 to TRBJ2-5; 9 bases align to TRBD1. V lost 4 bases to trimming and J lost 4 bases; unmatched junction nucleotides: 10. Germline-derived CDR1 and CDR2 are MNHNS and SASEGT. This CDR3 contains 16 residues. The CDR3 DNA reads as TGTGCCAGCAGTGTATCTAGGACAGGGGACCGAGAGACCCAGTACTTC. Protein product: CASSVSRTGDRETQYF.

This chain joins TRBV7-3 and TRBJ2-1; 12 nucleotides match TRBD2. V lost 4 bases, J lost 9 bases, and 10 bases stayed unmatched. Germline loops: CDR1 SGHTA, CDR2 FQGTGA. The CDR3 is 16 residues long. The CDR3 DNA follows: TGTGCCAGCAGCTCGTGGACTAGCGGGGACTCCGGTGAGCAGTTCTTC. It yields the protein CASSSWTSGDSGEQFF.

V is TRBV7-2 and J is TRBJ2-5; 13 bases are shared with TRBD2. The CDR3 length is 14 residues. From germline, CDR1 is SGHTA and CDR2 FQGNSA. The V gene end was trimmed by 3 bases and the J gene end by 11 bases; junction bases not matched to a gene: 6. The CDR3 DNA reads as TGTGCCAGCAGCTTGGGGACTAGCGGGATGGTGCAGTACTTC. This sequence encodes CASSLGTSGMVQYF.

The rearrangement joins TRBV7-6 to TRBJ2-2; 12 bases map to TRBD2. J lost 7 bases, V lost 5 bases, and 8 bases had no gene match. This CDR3 comprises 16 residues. Per the germline V gene, CDR1 is SGHVS and CDR2 is FNYEAQ. The CDR3 protein is CASSMTSGGSIGELFF. CDR3 bases: TGTGCCAGCAGCATGACTAGCGGGGGATCGATCGGGGAGCTGTTTTTT.

This chain links TRBV12-3 or TRBV12-4 with TRBJ1-1; possible D gene TRBD1, 5 bases. Trimming removed 8 bases at V and 11 bases at J, with 24 bases between. The CDR3 extends over 14 amino acids. CDR3 region: CASGPGSREFGAFF. The CDR3 nucleotides are TGTGCCAGCGGACCAGGGAGCCGTGAGTTTGGGGCTTTCTTT.

This clonotype was observed many times. The CDR3 loop reads CASSIGRLDRTDTQYF. The CDR3 bases are TGTGCCAGCAGCATAGGGCGGCTAGACCGCACAGATACGCAGTATTTT. The chain uses TRBV7-2 and TRBJ2-3; unclear D gene. The CDR3 spans 16 residues. The V end was cut by 5 bases, the J end by 1 base, with 16 bases between. Germline V gives CDR1 SGHTA, CDR2 FQGNSA.

This clonotype was seen ten or more times. V is TRBV12-3 or TRBV12-4 and J is TRBJ2-1; 8 bases are shared with TRBD1. Trimming took 5 bases from V and 7 from J; bases not matched to a gene: 19. The CDR3 covers 18 residues. DNA for the CDR3: TGTGCCAGCAGTGAGGACAGGGTGTTACGTCCATGGAAGAATGAGCAGTTCTTC. Its protein product is CASSEDRVLRPWKNEQFF.

This chain connects TRBV12-3 or TRBV12-4 to TRBJ2-4; 9 bases are a match to TRBD1. This CDR3 region has 14 residues. Trimming cost V 5 bases and J 5 bases; bases outside gene matches: 4. The CDR3 nucleotides read TGTGCCAGCAGTCCACGGACAGGGGAAAACATTCAGTACTTC. Translating gives CASSPRTGENIQYF.

This clonotype appeared many times. The chain is built from TRBV9 and TRBJ2-5, with a tentative D call TRBD2 (6 bases). V lost 2 bases to trimming and J lost 2 bases, with 13 bases between them. CDR3 length: 15 amino acids. Germline CDR1 reads SGDLS; CDR2 reads YYNGEE. CDR3 nucleotide sequence: TGTGCCAGCAGCGTTGGACGGGGGATTCAAGAGACCCAGTACTTC. It codes for CASSVGRGIQETQYF.

This clonotype was recorded many times. The rearrangement links TRBV5-6 to TRBJ2-5; 7 positions agree with TRBD1. V lost 2 bases and J lost 6; bases outside the gene matches: 7. Germline CDR1 SGHDT, CDR2 YYEEEE. CDR3 size: 14 residues. The CDR3 reads CASSFLTGRQTQYF. The CDR3 region has the DNA TGTGCCAGCAGCTTTCTGACAGGGCGACAGACCCAGTACTTC.

This clonotype appeared many times. DNA of the CDR3: TGTGCCAGCAGTTTCGGGGGGGAGGAGACCCAGTACTTC. This codes for CASSFGGEETQYF. The V and J genes are TRBV12-3 or TRBV12-4 and TRBJ2-5, with 8 bases identical to TRBD2. The CDR3 covers 13 residues. Unmatched junction bases numbered 2, after V lost 3 bases and J lost 5 bases.

The table lists this clonotype with many counts. The chain is built from TRBV20-1 and TRBJ2-5, with no clear D. The V end lost 1 base, the J end lost 2 bases, and 11 bases lay between the germline ends. Germline assignment: CDR1 DFQATT and CDR2 SNEGSKA (reference sequence). This CDR3 spans 14 amino acids. The CDR3 DNA is TGCAGTGCTAGAGGAGTTGGTATTCAAGAGACCCAGTACTTC. It codes for CSARGVGIQETQYF.

The chain joins TRBV6-5 to TRBJ2-5; 8 bases are a match to TRBD2. The V gene end was trimmed by 5 bases and the J gene end by 11 bases; junction bases not matched to a gene: 13. This CDR3 contains 14 residues. Germline assignment: CDR1 MNHEY and CDR2 SVGAGI. In DNA form, the CDR3 reads TGTGCCAGCAGTATAATAGCGGGGCCCCATGAGCAGTACTTC. Protein sequence: CASSIIAGPHEQYF.

The chain couples TRBV5-1 to TRBJ2-4, with TRBD1 matching over 8 bases. Judging by the DNA end, TRBJ2-7 fits better; the J call may be wrong. The CDR3 totals 15 residues. The germline gives CDR1 SGHRS, CDR2 YFSETQ. CDR3 DNA: TGCGCCAGCAGCCTCGGACAGGGAGCCGAATACGAGCAGTACTTC. Amino acid sequence: CASSLGQGAEYEQYF.

The chain uses TRBV6-2 or TRBV6-3 and TRBJ1-4, with 7 bases fitting TRBD1. The V gene's germline CDR1 is MNHEY and CDR2 SVGEGT. The V and J ends lost 10 bases and 5 bases, in that order; junction bases with no gene match: 4. The CDR3 is 12 amino acids. CDR3 nucleotide sequence: TGTGCCACGGCGACAGGGAATGAAAAACTGTTTTTT. Encoded protein: CATATGNEKLFF.

This clonotype was counted between two and nine times. The rearrangement uses TRBV28 and TRBJ1-5; D remains ambiguous. The CDR3 consists of 13 residues. Trimming pared 3 bases from V and 8 bases from J, leaving 11 bases between. In germline, CDR1 is MDHEN, CDR2 SYDVKM. The CDR3 DNA reads as TGTGCCAGCAGTTTTGTCGGGGTTGAGCCCCAGCATTTT. Amino acids: CASSFVGVEPQHF.

The gene calls are TRBV6-6 and TRBJ2-7; perhaps D is TRBD1 or TRBD2 (5 bases each). Trimming left V 4 bases short and J 5 bases short, with 18 bases between. CDR1 and CDR2 from the germline V gene are MNHNY and SVGAGI (reference sequence). The CDR3 is made up of 15 amino acids. CDR3 residues: CASSSPEGAGDEQYF. The CDR3 DNA reads as TGTGCCAGCAGTTCCCCTGAAGGGGCCGGGGACGAGCAGTACTTC.

The V and J genes are TRBV29-1 and TRBJ2-2; the match to TRBD1 covers 10 bases. CDR3 size: 13 residues. With 6 bases clipped from V and 4 bases from J, the junction kept 2 bases outside the gene matches. Germline-derived CDR1 and CDR2 are SQVTM and ANQGSEA. Here the CDR3 DNA reads TGCAGCGTCCGGACAGGGGGCACCGGGGAGCTGTTTTTT. This translates into CSVRTGGTGELFF.

This chain joins TRBV14 and TRBJ1-1; 9 nucleotides align to TRBD1. The trim removed 8 bases at V and 4 bases at J, leaving 5 bases unmatched. CDR1 and CDR2 from the germline V gene are SGHDN and FVKESK. The CDR3 has 13 amino acids. The CDR3 reads CASQQGASTEAFF. CDR3 in DNA: TGTGCCAGCCAACAGGGGGCGAGCACTGAAGCTTTCTTT.

Turning to this clonotype: One junction end does not reproduce the germline sequence, and a read error may be involved. The chain combines TRBV6-1 with TRBJ2-1; no definite D call. Germline V lookup: CDR1 MNHNS, CDR2 SASEGT. The CDR3 runs 14 residues. The CDR3 region is CAGRDGSDYNEQFF. CDR3 coding DNA: TGTGCCGGCAGAGACGGTTCCGATTACAATGAGCAGTTCTTC.

This chain links TRBV28 with TRBJ2-1; D tentatively reads TRBD1 or TRBD2 (5 bases each). The CDR3 has 15 amino acids. From germline, CDR1 is MDHEN and CDR2 SYDVKM. Trimming removed 10 bases at V and 0 bases at J, with 16 bases between. The DNA of the CDR3 is TGTGCCACCCTCATGGGGGTCAGCTCCTACAATGAGCAGTTCTTC. This gives the protein CATLMGVSSYNEQFF.